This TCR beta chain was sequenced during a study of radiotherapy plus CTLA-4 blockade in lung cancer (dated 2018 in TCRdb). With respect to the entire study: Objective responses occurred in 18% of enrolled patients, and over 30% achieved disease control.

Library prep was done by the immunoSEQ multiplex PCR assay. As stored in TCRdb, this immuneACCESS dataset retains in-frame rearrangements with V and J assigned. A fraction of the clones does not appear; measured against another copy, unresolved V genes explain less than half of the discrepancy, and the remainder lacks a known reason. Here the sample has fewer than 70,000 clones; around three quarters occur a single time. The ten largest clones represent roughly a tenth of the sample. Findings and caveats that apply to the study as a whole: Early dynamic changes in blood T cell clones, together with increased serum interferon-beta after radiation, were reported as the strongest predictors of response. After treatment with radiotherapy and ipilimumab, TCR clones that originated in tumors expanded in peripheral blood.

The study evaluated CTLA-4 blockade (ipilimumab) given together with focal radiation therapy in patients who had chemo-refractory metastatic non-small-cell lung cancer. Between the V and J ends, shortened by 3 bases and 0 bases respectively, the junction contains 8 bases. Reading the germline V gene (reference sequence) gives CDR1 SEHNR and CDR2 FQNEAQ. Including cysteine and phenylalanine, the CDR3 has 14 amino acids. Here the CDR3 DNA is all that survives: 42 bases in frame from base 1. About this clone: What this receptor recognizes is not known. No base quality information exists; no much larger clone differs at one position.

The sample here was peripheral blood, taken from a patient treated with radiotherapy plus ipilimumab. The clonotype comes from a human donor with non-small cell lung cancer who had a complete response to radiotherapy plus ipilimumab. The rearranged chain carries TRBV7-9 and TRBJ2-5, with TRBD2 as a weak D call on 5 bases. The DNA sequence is TGTGCCAGCAGCTTCGGGATCCACCAAGAGACCCAGTACTTC. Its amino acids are CASSFGIHQETQYF.